Below, one TCR beta chain is given with its context. Its cognate antigen is unknown. This record belongs to a study of cytomegalovirus exposure and HLA in healthy donors. Overall study findings and caveats: Presence/absence comparisons presumed near-even sequencing depth among donors. According to the study, 160 or so TCR beta chains were cytomegalovirus-associated.

The study ran its PCR with 60 Vbeta and 13 Jbeta primers. TCRdb's copy holds only in-frame clones and misses some; the assay was immunoSEQ multiplex PCR. The sample includes under 200,000 clones, roughly 13% of them seen just once. Germline trimming cut 1 base from V and 0 bases from J; bases unmatched to any gene: 9. The CDR3 length is 18 residues. CDR1 SEHNR and CDR2 FQNEAQ come from the germline V gene (reference sequence). This sequence was found in a man aged 50-60 years in good health and CMV-seropositive. Specimen: PBMCs. The rearrangement uses TRBV7-9 and TRBJ1-1, with 9 bases aligning to TRBD1. The CDR3 here is CASSLGGRTGDVNTEAFF. CDR3 DNA: TGTGCCAGCAGCTTAGGGGGGAGGACAGGGGACGTGAACACTGAAGCTTTCTTT.